Listed below are T cell receptor beta chains from one sample, sequenced in a study of shared clonotypes between healthy human individuals. Profiling relied on immunoSEQ multiplex PCR, and the TCRdb table lists in-frame clones only, not all of them. The sample has about 2.4 million clones; more than 85% are singletons. Specimen: naive CD4+ T cells from PBMCs. These receptors all come from a man aged 18 to 29 in good health. Some clones in this sample may be carry-over from other donors' samples. Both conserved end residues are part of each CDR3. A D gene is named only where the DNA matches it firmly. Some rows mark clone size as missing; the rest say once, few, many or name a class of expanded clone.

abundance,v_gene,d_gene,j_gene,CDR3nt,CDR3aa
.,TRBV5-1,.,TRBJ2-1,TGCGCCAGCAGCCCCCTCCCCGGGACCGGGGGCAATGAGCAGTTCTTC,CASSPLPGTGGNEQFF
.,TRBV4-2,TRBD1,TRBJ1-1,TGTGCCAGCAGCCACCTCTCGGACAGGACTGAAGCTTTCTTT,CASSHLSDRTEAFF
once,TRBV5-1,.,TRBJ1-3,TGCGCCAGCAGCTCAGGGTTTATCGCTGGAAACACCATATATTTT,CASSSGFIAGNTIYF
.,TRBV15,TRBD1,TRBJ1-5,TGTGCCACCAGCCACAGGGGGCAAGCCCAGCATTTT,CATSHRGQAQHF
.,TRBV7-3,TRBD1,TRBJ2-1,TGTGCCAGCAGCTTAATACAGGGGGCAAGGAATGAGCAGTTCTTC,CASSLIQGARNEQFF
.,TRBV5-1,.,TRBJ2-1,TGCGCCAGCAGATTGTTAGGGAGCTCCTACAATGAGCAGTTCTTC,CASRLLGSSYNEQFF
.,TRBV28,.,TRBJ2-5,TGTGCCAGCGCCGGGACACCCCAAGAGACCCAGTACTTC,CASAGTPQETQYF
.,TRBV6-1,TRBD2,TRBJ2-1,TGTGCCAGCAGTGAGTTTAGAAGGTCTAGCGGAGGGCATGAGCAGTTCTTC,CASSEFRRSSGGHEQFF
.,TRBV9,TRBD1,TRBJ1-2,TGTGCCAGCAGCGTATTAACAGGGGCCGATGGCTACACCTTC,CASSVLTGADGYTF
few,TRBV6-6,.,TRBJ2-5,TGTGCCAGCAGTTACAGCCCCAAGGGAGAGACCCAGTACTTC,CASSYSPKGETQYF
.,TRBV5-6,.,TRBJ1-1,TGTGCCAGCAGCAATCGGGACGGAAACACTGAAGCTTTCTTT,CASSNRDGNTEAFF
.,TRBV30,TRBD1,TRBJ2-7,TGTGCCTGGAGTGTAACCCTGGACAGGGGAACCTACGAGCAGTACTTC,CAWSVTLDRGTYEQYF
.,TRBV5-1,.,TRBJ1-4,TGCGCCAGCAGCCTCCGGGGGGGGACTGGAGAAAAACTGTTTTTT,CASSLRGGTGEKLFF
once,TRBV10-3,.,TRBJ2-2,TGTGCCATCGGAGTCCGGGCCGCGAACACCGGGGAGCTGTTTTTT,CAIGVRAANTGELFF
.,TRBV7-2,TRBD2,TRBJ2-3,TGTGCCAGCAGCTTAATAGCGGGAGAAGCGGATACGCAGTATTTT,CASSLIAGEADTQYF
.,TRBV27,.,TRBJ1-4,TGTGCCAGCAGTGCCCTGGGAGCGGCTAATGAAAAACTGTTTTTT,CASSALGAANEKLFF
.,TRBV7-3,TRBD2,TRBJ2-2,TGTGCCAGCAGCTCTACCGGGACTAGCGGGAGTGACACCGGGGAGCTGTTTTTT,CASSSTGTSGSDTGELFF
.,TRBV5-1,.,TRBJ1-1,TGCGCCAGCAGCTTGTTCCTGACAGGCAAAACTGAAGCTTTCTTT,CASSLFLTGKTEAFF
once,TRBV25-1,.,TRBJ1-3,TGTGCCAGCAGTGCCAGCTCCTTCTCTGGAAACACCATATATTTT,CASSASSFSGNTIYF
few,TRBV6-5,.,TRBJ1-1,TGTGCCAGCAGCCCCCCAGGAAGCACTGAAGCTTTCTTT,CASSPPGSTEAFF
.,TRBV9,TRBD2,TRBJ2-3,TGTGCCAGCAGCGTAGGTAGCGGGAAAGATACGCAGTATTTT,CASSVGSGKDTQYF
.,TRBV9,TRBD2,TRBJ2-1,TGTGCCAGCAGCGTACGACTAGCGGGAGGCCCACCTGAGCAGTTCTTC,CASSVRLAGGPPEQFF
.,TRBV20-1,.,TRBJ1-2,TGCAGTGCTAGATCCTGGGGCTACACCTTC,CSARSWGYTF
.,TRBV5-5,.,TRBJ2-5,TGTGCCAGCAGCTTGGATCCTAGCGTGGCAGAGACCCAGTACTTC,CASSLDPSVAETQYF
.,TRBV4-2,TRBD2,TRBJ2-5,TGTGCCAGCAGCCCGGGACTAGCGGGAGCGGCAGAGACCCAGTACTTC,CASSPGLAGAAETQYF
.,TRBV5-1,TRBD2,TRBJ2-7,TGCGCCAGCAGCCCTCTAGCGGGAGGGCCCCACGAGCAGTACTTC,CASSPLAGGPHEQYF
.,TRBV6-1,.,TRBJ1-3,TGTGCCAGCAGTGAAAGGGTGACCCGAACTCACATTGGAAACACCATATATTTT,CASSERVTRTHIGNTIYF
.,TRBV4-3,.,TRBJ2-1,TGCGCCAGCAGCCAACTCCAGGGAGATGACTACAATGAGCAGTTCTTC,CASSQLQGDDYNEQFF
.,TRBV5-1,.,TRBJ2-2,TGCGCCAGCAGCTTGGCGGGGAGAGGGAACACCGGGGAGCTGTTTTTT,CASSLAGRGNTGELFF
.,TRBV4-1,.,TRBJ2-2,TGCGCCAGCAGCCAAGATCGGGAGGCAGGGGGGGACACCGGGGAGCTGTTTTTT,CASSQDREAGGDTGELFF
.,TRBV28,.,TRBJ2-5,TGTGCCAGCAGTTTAATAGGATCCCGGTCAGAGACCCAGTACTTC,CASSLIGSRSETQYF
.,TRBV18,TRBD1,TRBJ2-2,TGTGCCAGCTCACCCAGGTTACAGGGGGCCACCGGGGAGCTGTTTTTT,CASSPRLQGATGELFF
once,TRBV5-1,.,TRBJ1-1,TGCGCCAGCAGCTTGGTGGCCGGAGCACCAGAAGCTTTCTTT,CASSLVAGAPEAFF
.,TRBV5-1,TRBD1,TRBJ2-7,TGCGCCAGCAGAATAAACCCCGGGACAGAAACCTACGAGCAGTACTTC,CASRINPGTETYEQYF
.,TRBV2,.,TRBJ1-5,TGTGCCAGCAGTGATACGGTCCGTAATCAGCCCCAGCATTTT,CASSDTVRNQPQHF
.,TRBV6-6,TRBD2,TRBJ2-7,TGTGCCAGCAAAGGGGGGCTAGCGGGACCCTACGAGCAGTACTTC,CASKGGLAGPYEQYF
.,TRBV10-3,.,TRBJ2-1,TGTGCCATCAGTGCTCTACAGGGAAACAATGAGCAGTTCTTC,CAISALQGNNEQFF
.,TRBV7-3,TRBD2,TRBJ2-5,TGTGCCAGCAGCTTAAGCGCGGGAGCGAAGACCCAGTACTTC,CASSLSAGAKTQYF